This T cell receptor (beta chain) was recorded in a study of T cell responses to AZD1222 COVID-19 vaccine. Regarding this clone: Its antigen is undetermined.

Study-wide findings and caveats: Close to half of spike-specific TCRs reportedly recognize unmutated variant regions. Donors were chiefly white British, with a greater number of females, and clonal diversity was perhaps underestimated. Repertoires were sampled only after the peak T cell response.

This CDR3 contains 14 residues. Trimming removed 0 bases at V and 6 bases at J, with 10 bases between. Per the germline V gene, CDR1 is SGHAT and CDR2 is FQNNGV. Sequencing used immunoSEQ multiplex PCR; TCRdb keeps in-frame clones, though not all of them. The sample has approximately 150,000 clones, 80% to 95% seen once; the top ten hold 1.3% to 1.5%. This chain joins TRBV11-2 and TRBJ2-3; D not resolved. The sample consisted of peripheral blood, taken on day 0 of AZD1222 vaccination. The source of this sequence is an adult in good health. As DNA, the CDR3 is TGTGCCAGCAGCTTAGATTGGCCATCCGATACGCAGTATTTT. Translation gives CASSLDWPSDTQYF.